Below are 28 T cell receptor beta chains sequenced from a single sample in a study of identical twins. TCRdb ran MiXCR on the 5' RACE reads and lists one entry per CDR3 protein. Of 690,000 or so distinct CDR3 sequences detected, 5.5% to 7.5% appear once; the ten largest clones hold 1.5% to 2%. The sample was naive T cells sorted from blood. The receptors here all came from a man between 18 and 29 years old in good health.

The table lists this clonotype with many counts. The V and J genes are TRBV6-5 and TRBJ2-3; tentative D call: TRBD2 (6 bases). Trimming took off 0 bases at V and 2 bases at J, with 6 bases between the two ends. CDR1 and CDR2 (germline): MNHEY, SVGAGI. The CDR3 length is 14 residues. The chain's CDR3 is CASSYSDYTDTQYF. The CDR3 coding sequence is TGTGCCAGCAGTTACTCGGACTACACAGATACGCAGTATTTT.

This clonotype was counted only a few times. The chain carries TRBV27 and TRBJ2-1; a possible D gene is TRBD2 (5 bases). Germline V gene data show CDR1 as MNHEY and CDR2 as SMNVEV (reference sequence). The CDR3 is 12 residues long. Trimming took off 0 bases at V and 15 bases at J, with 12 bases between the two ends. The CDR3 loop is CASSLSVGATFF. CDR3 bases: TGTGCCAGCAGTTTATCTGTGGGAGCCACGTTCTTC.

The gene calls are TRBV27 and TRBJ2-1; 7 positions agree with TRBD2. The germline CDR1 and CDR2 sequences are MNHEY and SMNVEV (reference sequence). With 5 bases clipped from V and 14 bases from J, the junction kept 15 bases outside the gene matches. This CDR3 has 14 amino acids. The CDR3 DNA reads TGTGCCAGCAGTCCCCCTGGGGGGGGAGGAATCAAGTTCTTC. Amino acid sequence: CASSPPGGGGIKFF.

This chain uses TRBV5-1 with TRBJ1-3, with a tentative D call TRBD1 (5 bases). The germline V and J ends were trimmed by 4 bases and 10 bases, with 9 bases remaining between them. This CDR3 has 11 residues. Germline CDR1 reads SGHRS; CDR2 reads YFSETQ. CDR3 region: CASSPQETIYF. CDR3 in DNA: TGCGCCAGCAGCCCACAGGAGACCATATATTTT.

Ten or more counts support this clonotype. The V and J genes are TRBV7-9 and TRBJ2-2, with TRBD1 identical over 8 bases. CDR1 and CDR2 from the germline V gene are SEHNR and FQNEAQ (reference sequence). The V and J ends lost 6 bases and 2 bases, in that order; junction bases with no gene match: 8. The CDR3 has 16 amino acids. The CDR3 bases are TGTGCCAGCAGACCTCTCGGACAGGGTAACACCGGGGAGCTGTTTTTT. The encoded protein is CASRPLGQGNTGELFF.

Only a few counts were recorded for this clonotype. The chain links TRBV29-1 to TRBJ2-1; perhaps TRBD2 as D (7 bases). Trimming shortened V by 1 base and J by 4 bases, and 17 bases separated the two germline ends. Germline V gene sequence: CDR1 SQVTM, CDR2 ANQGSEA. This CDR3 has 16 amino acids. The CDR3 DNA reads TGCAGCGTTGAAGCCGGGGGAGAGGGGGGGTACAATGAGCAGTTCTTC. This codes for CSVEAGGEGGYNEQFF.

V usage is TRBV3-1 and J usage is TRBJ2-3, with a weak D call TRBD2 (5 bases). Between the trimmed V and J ends, which lost 0 bases and 8 bases, there was a span of 12 bases. The CDR3 runs 14 residues. From germline, CDR1 is LGHDT and CDR2 YNNKEL (reference sequence). Here the CDR3 DNA reads TGTGCCAGCAGCCAAGAGGGGAGAGTGGTTACGCAGTATTTT. Protein: CASSQEGRVVTQYF.

The chain has TRBV12-3 or TRBV12-4 and TRBJ2-2, with D maybe TRBD2 (7 bases). The V and J ends lost 0 bases and 5 bases respectively, with 10 bases between them. The CDR3 contains 15 residues. The CDR3 DNA sequence: TGTGCCAGCAGTTTAGCGCGGGGGCGGACCGGGGAGCTGTTTTTT. Its translation is CASSLARGRTGELFF.

The table lists this clonotype with a few counts. The rearrangement uses TRBV10-3 and TRBJ2-3; unclear D gene. The V end lost 0 bases, the J end lost 0 bases, and 7 bases lay between the germline ends. Germline loops: CDR1 ENHRY, CDR2 SYGVKD. This CDR3 has 15 amino acids. The CDR3 reads CAISESLGSTDTQYF. The CDR3 nucleotides read TGTGCCATCAGTGAGTCCTTAGGGAGCACAGATACGCAGTATTTT.

This clonotype has more than one count but fewer than ten. The J gene is TRBJ2-3, the V gene TRBV9, with 9 bases that match TRBD2. The CDR3 runs to 16 residues. Germline CDR1 reads SGDLS; CDR2 reads YYNGEE. Unmatched junction bases numbered 6, after V lost 0 bases and J lost 4 bases. The CDR3 sequence: CASSVAAGGPADTQYF. The CDR3 DNA reads as TGTGCCAGCAGCGTAGCGGCGGGAGGGCCGGCAGATACGCAGTATTTT.

Many counts were recorded for this clonotype. The J gene is TRBJ2-7, the V gene TRBV7-9; unclear D gene. The CDR3 consists of 13 residues. Trimming shortened V by 6 bases and J by 0 bases, and 9 bases separated the two germline ends. Germline CDR1 SEHNR, CDR2 FQNEAQ (reference sequence). The chain's CDR3 is CASRHPSSYEQYF. CDR3 in DNA: TGTGCCAGCAGACACCCGAGCTCCTACGAGCAGTACTTC.

There are many counts of this clonotype. The chain couples TRBV7-2 to TRBJ1-5; D is possibly TRBD1 (6 bases). Germline CDR1 reads SGHTA; CDR2 reads FQGNSA. CDR3 length equals 14 residues. V was shortened by 5 bases and J by 6 bases, with 14 bases between the two germline ends. CDR3 coding DNA: TGTGCCAGCAGCCCAGGACAGCTGGGTCAGCCCCAGCATTTT. Encoded protein: CASSPGQLGQPQHF.

This chain joins TRBV7-8 and TRBJ1-5; D call uncertain. V lost 2 bases, J lost 1 base, and 9 bases lay in between. Germline V gene sequence: CDR1 SGHVS, CDR2 FQNEAQ. The CDR3 extends over 15 amino acids. The CDR3 coding sequence is TGTGCCAGCAGCTTATACTTTGGGAGCAATCAGCCCCAGCATTTT. This codes for CASSLYFGSNQPQHF.

At least ten counts were recorded for this clonotype. The chain has TRBV12-3 or TRBV12-4 and TRBJ2-5, with a possible D match to TRBD2 (6 bases). Deletions cut 6 bases from V and 11 bases from J, with 13 bases between. This CDR3 spans 11 amino acids. CDR3 bases: TGTGCCAGCAGCCCGTGGAGGGTGCAGTACTTC. As protein: CASSPWRVQYF.

This clonotype appeared many times. The J gene is TRBJ2-7, the V gene TRBV7-2; TRBD2 aligns across 7 bases. Trimming removed 1 base from V and 3 bases from J; junction bases left unmatched: 9. Germline V gene lookup returns CDR1 SGHTA and CDR2 FQGNSA. CDR3 length equals 16 residues. CDR3 loop: CASSLGASGPFYEQYF. The CDR3 DNA is TGTGCCAGCAGCTTAGGAGCTAGCGGACCGTTCTACGAGCAGTACTTC.

This clonotype was seen at least ten times. The CDR3, as DNA: TGTGCCAGCAGGGGGGTGAAAGGGGGTTCGTACAATGAGCAGTTCTTC. It translates to CASRGVKGGSYNEQFF. This chain connects TRBV11-2 to TRBJ2-1, with TRBD1 as a possible D gene (6 bases). This CDR3 is 16 amino acids long. Germline CDR1 reads SGHAT; CDR2 reads FQNNGV. Trimming shortened V by 6 bases and J by 4 bases, and 19 bases separated the two germline ends. The variable domain in full, with the rest retrieved from reference TRBV11-2 and TRBJ2-1, is EAGVAQSPRYKIIEKRQSVAFWCNPISGHATLYWYQQILGQGPKLLIQFQNNGVVDDSQLPKDRFSAERLKGVDSTLKIQPAKLEDSAVYLCASRGVKGGSYNEQFFGPGTRLTVL.

This chain joins TRBV30 and TRBJ2-1, with TRBD2 matching over 14 bases. The CDR3 loop spans 15 amino acids. J lost 0 bases, V lost 6 bases, and 1 base had no gene match. Germline CDR1 reads GTSNPN; CDR2 reads SVGIG (reference sequence). CDR3 DNA sequence: TGTGCCTGCGGGACTAGCGGGAGCTCCTACAATGAGCAGTTCTTC. Protein product: CACGTSGSSYNEQFF.

There are many counts of this clonotype. The gene calls are TRBV21-1 and TRBJ2-1; the table's TRBD1 call for D was not verified on the DNA. TRBV21-1 is designated a pseudogene. This CDR3 has 16 amino acids. CDR3 bases: TGTGCCAGCAGCAAAGTCAAGACAGGGTCCTACAATGAGCAGTTCTTC. Translation: CASSKVKTGSYNEQFF.

This clonotype was observed many times. The chain employs TRBV5-1 and TRBJ2-1; TRBD2 is a possible D gene (5 bases). The CDR3 is 12 residues long. The V end was cut by 0 bases, the J end by 13 bases, with 11 bases between. Germline CDR1 reads SGHRS; CDR2 reads YFSETQ. The CDR3 nucleotides are TGCGCCAGCAGCTTGGGAGGGCCGGGACAGTTCTTC. Protein: CASSLGGPGQFF.

A single count supports this clonotype. The chain has TRBV29-1 and TRBJ2-3; D is unclear. CDR1 and CDR2 from the germline V gene are SQVTM and ANQGSEA. V lost 7 bases to trimming and J lost 2 bases, with 16 bases between them. This CDR3 contains 14 residues. CDR3 nucleotides: TGCAGCGCCTCCAAGACTCCGACCACAGATACGCAGTATTTT. It translates to CSASKTPTTDTQYF.

This clonotype occurred a few times. This chain uses TRBV18 with TRBJ2-7; 14 nucleotides match TRBD2. This CDR3 contains 19 residues. The J segment lost 2 bases and the V segment lost 4 bases, leaving 13 bases of the junction unmatched. Germline CDR1 reads KGHSH; CDR2 reads LQKENI. The CDR3 DNA follows: TGTGCCAGCTCACGACTAGGGACTAGCGGGAGCTCTCTCGCCTACGAGCAGTACGTC. Amino acid sequence: CASSRLGTSGSSLAYEQYV.

This clonotype was seen ten or more times. The chain is built from TRBV20-1 and TRBJ1-3; D gene uncertain. Germline lookup yields CDR1 DFQATT and CDR2 SNEGSKA (reference sequence). This CDR3 contains 14 residues. The V gene lost 4 bases and the J gene lost 0 bases, with 10 bases spanning the gap. CDR3 in DNA: TGCAGTGCTATCCCTCCCATCTCTGGAAACACCATATATTTT. Translated: CSAIPPISGNTIYF.

This clonotype was counted many times. This CDR3 is CSARDLGGGYEQYF. The DNA of the CDR3 is TGCAGTGCTAGAGATCTTGGGGGTGGCTACGAGCAGTACTTC. The chain recombines TRBV20-1 with TRBJ2-7, with D perhaps assigned TRBD1 or TRBD2 (5 bases each). Germline V gene lookup returns CDR1 DFQATT and CDR2 SNEGSKA (reference sequence). CDR3 size: 14 residues. V lost 0 bases, J lost 3 bases, and 12 bases lay in between.

Concerning this clonotype: This sequence may be a read error, since a much larger clone differs from it by one base. J is TRBJ2-7 and V is TRBV27; TRBD1 matches 7 bases. This CDR3 is 14 amino acids long. V gave up 10 bases and J gave up 0 bases; unmatched junction bases: 9. CDR1 and CDR2 (germline): MNHEY, SMNVEV (reference sequence). The chain's CDR3 is CATKLTGSSYEQYF. The CDR3 DNA follows: TGTGCCACCAAACTGACAGGGTCCTCCTACGAGCAGTACTTC.

The V and J genes are TRBV5-1 and TRBJ2-3, with 7 bases fitting TRBD1. Germline assignment: CDR1 SGHRS and CDR2 YFSETQ. The CDR3 has 14 residues. V gave up 4 bases and J gave up 6 bases; unmatched junction bases: 8. Here the CDR3 DNA reads TGCGCCAGCAGCATGGACAGGCCTGGGGATACGCAGTATTTT. Amino acids: CASSMDRPGDTQYF.

The table lists this clonotype with a few counts. This rearrangement joins TRBV10-3 to TRBJ1-6; D is ambiguous. Trimming left V 6 bases short and J 0 bases short, with 9 bases between. Per germline, CDR1 ENHRY and CDR2 SYGVKD. CDR3 length equals 15 residues. As DNA, the CDR3 is TGTGCCATCAGCGAGAAGAGCTCCTATAATTCACCCCTCCACTTT. It translates to CAISEKSSYNSPLHF.

This clonotype was picked up a small number of times. The chain joins TRBV9 to TRBJ1-2; possible D gene TRBD1, 5 bases. The CDR3 runs 12 residues. Trimming removed 7 bases from V and 5 bases from J, with 12 bases in between. From germline, CDR1 is SGDLS and CDR2 YYNGEE. CDR3: CASGGTTYGYTF. CDR3 DNA sequence: TGTGCCAGCGGAGGGACCACTTATGGCTACACCTTC.

The chain joins TRBV20-1 to TRBJ2-7; D gene uncertain. The germline V gene encodes CDR1 DFQATT and CDR2 SNEGSKA (reference sequence). CDR3 size: 11 residues. V was cut by 0 bases and J by 6 bases, with 6 bases left in between. The CDR3 DNA reads as TGCAGTGCTAGAGATCGACGCGAGCAGTACTTC. Amino acids: CSARDRREQYF.